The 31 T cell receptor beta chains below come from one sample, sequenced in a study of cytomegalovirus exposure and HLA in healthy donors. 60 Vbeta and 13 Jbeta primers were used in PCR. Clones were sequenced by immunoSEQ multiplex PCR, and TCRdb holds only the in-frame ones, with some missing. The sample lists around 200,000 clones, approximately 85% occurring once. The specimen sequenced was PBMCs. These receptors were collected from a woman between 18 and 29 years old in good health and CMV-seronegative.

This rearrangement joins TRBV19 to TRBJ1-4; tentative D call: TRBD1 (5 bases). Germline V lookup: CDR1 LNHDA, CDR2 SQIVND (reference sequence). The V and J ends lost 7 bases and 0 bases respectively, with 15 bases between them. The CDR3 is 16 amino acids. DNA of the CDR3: TGTGCCAGTACCCCATCGGGGGTTTCAACTAATGAAAAACTGTTTTTT. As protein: CASTPSGVSTNEKLFF. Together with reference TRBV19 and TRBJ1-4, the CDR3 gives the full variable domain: DGGITQSPKYLFRKEGQNVTLSCEQNLNHDAMYWYRQDPGQGLRLIYYSQIVNDFQKGDIAEGYSVSREKKESFPLTVTSAQKNPTAFYLCASTPSGVSTNEKLFFGSGTQLSVL.

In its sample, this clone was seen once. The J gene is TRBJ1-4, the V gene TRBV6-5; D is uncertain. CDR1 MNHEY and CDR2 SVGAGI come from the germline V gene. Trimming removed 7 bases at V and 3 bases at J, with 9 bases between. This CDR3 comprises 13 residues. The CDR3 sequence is CASKTTANEKLFF. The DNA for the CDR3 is TGTGCCAGCAAGACAACAGCTAATGAAAAACTGTTTTTT.

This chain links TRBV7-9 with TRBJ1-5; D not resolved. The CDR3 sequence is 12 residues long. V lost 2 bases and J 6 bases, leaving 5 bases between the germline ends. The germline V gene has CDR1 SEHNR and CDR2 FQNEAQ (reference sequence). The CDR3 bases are TGTGCCAGCAGCTTAAATAGTCAGCCCCAGCATTTT. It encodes CASSLNSQPQHF.

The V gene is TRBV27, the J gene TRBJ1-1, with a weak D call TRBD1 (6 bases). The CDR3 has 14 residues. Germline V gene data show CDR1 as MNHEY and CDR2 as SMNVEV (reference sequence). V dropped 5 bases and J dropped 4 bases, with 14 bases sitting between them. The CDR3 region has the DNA TGTGCCAGCAGTACCACAGGGTCGCTCACTGAAGCTTTCTTT. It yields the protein CASSTTGSLTEAFF.

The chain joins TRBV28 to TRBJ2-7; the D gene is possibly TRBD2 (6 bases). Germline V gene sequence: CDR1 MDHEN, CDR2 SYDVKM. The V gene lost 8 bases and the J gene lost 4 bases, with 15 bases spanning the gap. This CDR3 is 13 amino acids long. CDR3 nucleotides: TGTGCCAGCGGACCTGGGACTCCGTACGAGCAGTACTTC. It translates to CASGPGTPYEQYF.

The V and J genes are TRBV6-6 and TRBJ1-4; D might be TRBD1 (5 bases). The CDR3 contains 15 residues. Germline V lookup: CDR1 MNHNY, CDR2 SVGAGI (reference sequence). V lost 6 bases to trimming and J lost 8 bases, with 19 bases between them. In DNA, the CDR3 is TGTGCCAGCAGGGACCCGGGACTACGAGGGGAAAAACTGTTTTTT. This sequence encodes CASRDPGLRGEKLFF.

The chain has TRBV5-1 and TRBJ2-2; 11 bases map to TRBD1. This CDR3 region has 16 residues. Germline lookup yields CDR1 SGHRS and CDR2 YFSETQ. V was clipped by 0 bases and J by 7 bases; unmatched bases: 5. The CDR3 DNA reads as TGCGCCAGCAGCTTGGCCATGGGACAGGGGGACGGGGAGCTGTTTTTT. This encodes CASSLAMGQGDGELFF.

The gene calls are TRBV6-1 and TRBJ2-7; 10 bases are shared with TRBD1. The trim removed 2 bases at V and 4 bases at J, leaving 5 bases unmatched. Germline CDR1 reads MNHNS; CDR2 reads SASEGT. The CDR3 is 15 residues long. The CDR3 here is CASSEPGQGLYEQYF. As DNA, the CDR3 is TGTGCCAGCAGTGAACCGGGACAGGGGCTATACGAGCAGTACTTC.

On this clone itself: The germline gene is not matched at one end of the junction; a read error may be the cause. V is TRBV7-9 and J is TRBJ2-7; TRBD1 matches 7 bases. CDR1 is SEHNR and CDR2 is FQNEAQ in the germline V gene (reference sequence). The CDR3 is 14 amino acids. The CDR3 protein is CSSSLAQGKGEQYF. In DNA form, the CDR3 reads TGTTCCAGCAGCTTAGCACAGGGGAAGGGCGAGCAGTACTTC.

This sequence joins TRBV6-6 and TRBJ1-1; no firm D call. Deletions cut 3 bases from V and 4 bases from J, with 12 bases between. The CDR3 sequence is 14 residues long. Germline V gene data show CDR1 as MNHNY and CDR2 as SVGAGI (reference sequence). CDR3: CASSYGREGTEAFF. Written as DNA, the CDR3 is TGTGCCAGCAGTTATGGGCGAGAGGGCACTGAAGCTTTCTTT.

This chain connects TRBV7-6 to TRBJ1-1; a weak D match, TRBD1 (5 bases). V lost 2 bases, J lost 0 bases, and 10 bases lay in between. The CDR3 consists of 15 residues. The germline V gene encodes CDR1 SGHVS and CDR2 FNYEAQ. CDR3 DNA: TGTGCCAGCAGCTTAAGTCAGGGCCTGAACACTGAAGCTTTCTTT. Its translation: CASSLSQGLNTEAFF.

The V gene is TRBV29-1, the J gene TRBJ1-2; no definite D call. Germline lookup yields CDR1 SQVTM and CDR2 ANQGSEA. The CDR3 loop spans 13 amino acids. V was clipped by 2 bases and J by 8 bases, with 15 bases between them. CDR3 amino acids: CSVEKHPEEGYTF. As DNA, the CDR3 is TGCAGCGTTGAAAAACACCCGGAGGAAGGCTACACCTTC. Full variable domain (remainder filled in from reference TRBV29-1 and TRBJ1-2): SAVISQKPSRDICQRGTSLTIQCQVDSQVTMMFWYRQQPGQSLTLIATANQGSEATYESGFVIDKFPISRPNLTFSTLTVSNMSPEDSSIYLCSVEKHPEEGYTFGSGTRLTVV.

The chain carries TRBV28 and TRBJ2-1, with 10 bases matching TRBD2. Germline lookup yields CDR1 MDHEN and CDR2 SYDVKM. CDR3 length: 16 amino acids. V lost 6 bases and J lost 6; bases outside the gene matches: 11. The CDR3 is CASRTASGRRGNEQFF. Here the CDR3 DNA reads TGTGCCAGCAGGACCGCTAGCGGGAGAAGGGGCAATGAGCAGTTCTTC.

The DNA of the CDR3 is TGTGCCACCAGCAGAGGAGGGAGCCAGGCCCAGTACTTC. Translation gives CATSRGGSQAQYF. V usage is TRBV15 and J usage is TRBJ2-5; TRBD2 is a possible D gene (5 bases). CDR1 is LNHNV and CDR2 is YYDKDF in the germline V gene (reference sequence). This CDR3 contains 13 residues. Deletions cut 1 base from V and 9 bases from J, with 12 bases between.

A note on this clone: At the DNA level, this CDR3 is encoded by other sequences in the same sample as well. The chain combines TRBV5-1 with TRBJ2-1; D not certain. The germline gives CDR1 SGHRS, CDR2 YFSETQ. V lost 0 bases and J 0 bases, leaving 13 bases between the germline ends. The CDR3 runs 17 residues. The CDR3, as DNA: TGCGCCAGCAGCTTGGTGGTCGCGCTTAGCTCCTACAATGAGCAGTTCTTC. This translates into CASSLVVALSSYNEQFF.

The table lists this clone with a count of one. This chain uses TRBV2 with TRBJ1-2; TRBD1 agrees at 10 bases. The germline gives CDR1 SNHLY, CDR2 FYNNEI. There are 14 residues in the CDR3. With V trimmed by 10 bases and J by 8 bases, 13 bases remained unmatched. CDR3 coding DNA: TGTGCCATCTCTATTCGGACAGGGGGAGGGGGCTACACCTTC. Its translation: CAISIRTGGGGYTF.

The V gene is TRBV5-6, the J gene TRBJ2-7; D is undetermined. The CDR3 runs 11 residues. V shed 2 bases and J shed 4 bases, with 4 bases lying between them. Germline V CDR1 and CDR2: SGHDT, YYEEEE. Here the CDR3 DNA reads TGTGCCAGCAGCTTACAATACGAGCAGTACTTC. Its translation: CASSLQYEQYF.

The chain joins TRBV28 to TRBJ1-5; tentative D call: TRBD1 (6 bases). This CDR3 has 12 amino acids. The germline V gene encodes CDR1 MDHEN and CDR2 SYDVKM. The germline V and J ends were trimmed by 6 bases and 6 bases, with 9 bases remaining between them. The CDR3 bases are TGTGCCAGCAGCACAGGGTCTCAGCCCCAGCATTTT. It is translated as CASSTGSQPQHF.

The CDR3 loop reads CASTPGGTEAFF. The CDR3, as DNA: TGTGCCAGTACCCCGGGGGGGACTGAAGCTTTCTTT. The chain links TRBV21-1 to TRBJ1-1. TRBV21-1 is a known pseudogene. This CDR3 is built from 12 residues.

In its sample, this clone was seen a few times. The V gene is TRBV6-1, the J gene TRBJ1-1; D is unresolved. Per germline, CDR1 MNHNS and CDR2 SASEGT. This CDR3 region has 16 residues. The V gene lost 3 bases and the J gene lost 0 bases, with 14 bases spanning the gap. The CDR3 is CASSDFKKLMNTEAFF. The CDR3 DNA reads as TGTGCCAGCAGTGACTTTAAGAAGCTTATGAACACTGAAGCTTTCTTT.

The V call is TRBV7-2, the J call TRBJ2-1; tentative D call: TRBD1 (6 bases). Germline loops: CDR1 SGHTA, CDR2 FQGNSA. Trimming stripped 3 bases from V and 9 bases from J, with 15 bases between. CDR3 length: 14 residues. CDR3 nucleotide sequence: TGTGCCAGCAGCTTCGGACAGCTGCCGGGTGAGCAGTTCTTC. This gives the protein CASSFGQLPGEQFF.

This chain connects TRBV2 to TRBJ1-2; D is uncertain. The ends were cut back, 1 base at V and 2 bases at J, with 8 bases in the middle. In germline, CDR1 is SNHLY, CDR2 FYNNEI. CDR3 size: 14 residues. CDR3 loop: CASSEGRENYGYTF. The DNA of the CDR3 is TGTGCCAGCAGTGAAGGGCGGGAGAACTATGGCTACACCTTC. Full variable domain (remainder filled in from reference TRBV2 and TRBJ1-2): EPEVTQTPSHQVTQMGQEVILRCVPISNHLYFYWYRQILGQKVEFLVSFYNNEISEKSEIFDDQFSVERPDGSNFTLKIRSTKLEDSAMYFCASSEGRENYGYTFGSGTRLTVV.

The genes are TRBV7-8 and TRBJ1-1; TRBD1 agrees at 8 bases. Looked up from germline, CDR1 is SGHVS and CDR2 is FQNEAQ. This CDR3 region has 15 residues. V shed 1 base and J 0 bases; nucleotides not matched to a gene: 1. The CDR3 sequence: CASSLVGQVNTEAFF. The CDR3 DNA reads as TGTGCCAGCAGCTTAGTGGGACAGGTGAACACTGAAGCTTTCTTT.

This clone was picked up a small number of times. CDR3: CASRRGSISGYTF. The CDR3, as DNA: TGTGCCAGCAGAAGGGGGTCAATCAGCGGCTACACCTTC. J is TRBJ1-2 and V is TRBV6-5, with D perhaps matching TRBD1 (6 bases). The germline V gene encodes CDR1 MNHEY and CDR2 SVGAGI. This CDR3 has 13 residues. The V end lost 6 bases, the J end lost 8 bases, and 16 bases lay between the germline ends.

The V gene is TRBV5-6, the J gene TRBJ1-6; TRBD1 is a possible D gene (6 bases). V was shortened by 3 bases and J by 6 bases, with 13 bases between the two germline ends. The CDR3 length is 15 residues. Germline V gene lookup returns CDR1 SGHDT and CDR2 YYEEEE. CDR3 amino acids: CASSSPGQVNSPLHF. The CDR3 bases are TGTGCCAGCAGCTCTCCGGGACAAGTTAATTCACCCCTCCACTTT. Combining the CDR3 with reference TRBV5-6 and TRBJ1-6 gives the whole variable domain DAGVTQSPTHLIKTRGQQVTLRCSPKSGHDTVSWYQQALGQGPQFIFQYYEEEERQRGNFPDRFSGHQFPNYSSELNVNALLLGDSALYLCASSSPGQVNSPLHFGNGTRLTVT.

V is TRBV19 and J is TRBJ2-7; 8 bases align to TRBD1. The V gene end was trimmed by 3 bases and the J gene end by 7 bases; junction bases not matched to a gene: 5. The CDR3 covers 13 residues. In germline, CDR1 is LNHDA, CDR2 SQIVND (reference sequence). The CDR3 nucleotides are TGTGCCAGTAGTATGGGGACAGGATGGGAGCAGTACTTC. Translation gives CASSMGTGWEQYF.

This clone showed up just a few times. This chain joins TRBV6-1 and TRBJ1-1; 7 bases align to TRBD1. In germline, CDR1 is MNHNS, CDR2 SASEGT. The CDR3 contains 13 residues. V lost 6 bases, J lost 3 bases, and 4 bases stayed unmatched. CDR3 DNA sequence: TGTGCCAGCAGAGCAGGGGGATACACTGAAGCTTTCTTT. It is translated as CASRAGGYTEAFF.

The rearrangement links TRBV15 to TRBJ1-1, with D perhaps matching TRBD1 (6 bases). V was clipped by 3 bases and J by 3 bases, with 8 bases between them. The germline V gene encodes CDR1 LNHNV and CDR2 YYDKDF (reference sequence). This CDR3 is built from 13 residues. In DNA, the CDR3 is TGTGCCACCAGCAGGGACAGCTACACTGAAGCTTTCTTT. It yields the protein CATSRDSYTEAFF.

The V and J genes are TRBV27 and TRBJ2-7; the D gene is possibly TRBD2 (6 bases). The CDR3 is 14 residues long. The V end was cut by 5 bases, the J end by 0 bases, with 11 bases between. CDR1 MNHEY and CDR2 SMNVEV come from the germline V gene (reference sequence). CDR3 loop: CASSNSGPSYEQYF. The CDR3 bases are TGTGCCAGCAGTAATAGCGGCCCCTCCTACGAGCAGTACTTC.

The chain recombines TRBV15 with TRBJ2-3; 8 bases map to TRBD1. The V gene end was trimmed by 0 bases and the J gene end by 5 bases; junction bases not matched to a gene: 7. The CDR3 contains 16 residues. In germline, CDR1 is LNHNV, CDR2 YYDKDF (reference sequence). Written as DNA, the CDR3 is TGTGCCACCAGCAGAGATGGGCAGGGGGCGGGAGATACGCAGTATTTT. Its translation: CATSRDGQGAGDTQYF.

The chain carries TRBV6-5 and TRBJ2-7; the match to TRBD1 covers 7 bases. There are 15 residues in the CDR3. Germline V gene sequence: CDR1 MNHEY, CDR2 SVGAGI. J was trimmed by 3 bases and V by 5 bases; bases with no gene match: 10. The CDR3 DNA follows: TGTGCCAGCAGTAAATCCGGGACAGCAATCTACGAGCAGTACTTC. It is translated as CASSKSGTAIYEQYF.